The 30 T cell receptor beta chains in this list originate from one sample, sequenced in a study of CD8+ T cells in alopecia areata. After isolation, RNA underwent reverse transcription to generate cDNA as the sequencing template. Libraries were prepared by immunoSEQ multiplex PCR; TCRdb keeps only in-frame clonotypes and omits some of them. The sample shows about 160,000 clones, roughly 50% of them seen only once. Sequenced material: CD4+ T cells sorted from blood. Every receptor here comes from a human donor with alopecia areata.

This clone has just a few counts. The chain combines TRBV4-1 with TRBJ2-7; TRBD2 matches 10 bases. The ends lost 4 bases at V and 1 base at J; junction bases unmatched: 1. Per germline, CDR1 MGHRA and CDR2 YSYEKL. CDR3 length: 14 residues. The CDR3 DNA follows: TGCGCCAGCAGCCTAGCGGGAGGTTCCTACGAGCAGTACTTC. Translation gives CASSLAGGSYEQYF.

The V call is TRBV25-1, the J call TRBJ1-3; maybe TRBD1 (5 bases). Trimming cost V 1 base and J 4 bases, with 8 bases left between them. From germline, CDR1 is MGHDK and CDR2 SYGVNS. This CDR3 is built from 14 residues. CDR3 sequence (DNA): TGTGCCAGCAGTGAATGGGGCAGCGGAAACACCATATATTTT. Its translation: CASSEWGSGNTIYF.

A few counts support this clone. J is TRBJ1-1 and V is TRBV18; no clear D. Germline CDR1 KGHSH, CDR2 LQKENI. The CDR3 sequence is 16 residues long. V was cut by 2 bases and J by 3 bases, with 16 bases left in between. CDR3 DNA: TGTGCCAGCTCACCAAAGTTGGACGGGAAAGACACTGAAGCTTTCTTT. It specifies CASSPKLDGKDTEAFF.

J is TRBJ1-1 and V is TRBV20-1; 10 bases agree with TRBD1. V gave up 5 bases and J gave up 10 bases; unmatched junction bases: 4. The CDR3 covers 11 residues. Germline lookup yields CDR1 DFQATT and CDR2 SNEGSKA (reference sequence). The CDR3 DNA reads TGCAGTGCTTACGGGACAGGGGTAGCTTTCTTT. This encodes CSAYGTGVAFF.

In its sample, this clone was seen once. This CDR3 is CASSLHPQHF. CDR3 coding DNA: TGTGCCAGCAGCCTTCACCCCCAGCATTTT. The chain employs TRBV6-5 and TRBJ1-5; no clear D gene. There are 10 residues in the CDR3. V lost 6 bases, J lost 10 bases, and 7 bases lay in between. Germline loops: CDR1 MNHEY, CDR2 SVGAGI.

V is TRBV5-1 and J is TRBJ2-3; a weak D match, TRBD2 (6 bases). Germline values: CDR1 SGHRS, CDR2 YFSETQ. V was cut by 4 bases and J by 6 bases, with 21 bases left in between. The CDR3 runs to 16 residues. CDR3: CASSRGQRVTGDTQYF. The CDR3 DNA is TGCGCCAGCAGCCGGGGCCAGCGGGTAACCGGGGATACGCAGTATTTT.

V and J are TRBV29-1 and TRBJ1-1; TRBD1 might be the D (6 bases). This CDR3 is 15 amino acids long. V gave up 4 bases and J gave up 1 base, with 16 bases separating them. Germline V gene data show CDR1 as SQVTM and CDR2 as ANQGSEA. CDR3 amino acids: CSVGFAGTRNTEAFF. The CDR3 DNA sequence: TGCAGCGTTGGGTTCGCCGGGACACGGAACACTGAAGCTTTCTTT.

The chain couples TRBV4-2 to TRBJ2-1, with 10 bases matching TRBD2. The ends lost 4 bases at V and 0 bases at J; junction bases unmatched: 6. The V gene's germline CDR1 is LGHNA and CDR2 YNFKEQ. CDR3 length equals 17 residues. The CDR3 region is CASSRRTSGSSYNEQFF. The CDR3 DNA reads as TGTGCCAGCAGCCGGAGGACTAGCGGCAGCTCCTACAATGAGCAGTTCTTC.

This clone was seen a few times. The chain links TRBV11-3 to TRBJ2-5, with a possible D match to TRBD1 (6 bases). The germline CDR1 and CDR2 sequences are SGHNT and YENEEA. The germline V and J ends were trimmed by 5 bases and 5 bases, with 24 bases remaining between them. CDR3 length: 17 amino acids. This CDR3 is CASSPRTPDSSRETQYF. DNA of the CDR3: TGTGCCAGCAGCCCCAGGACCCCGGACAGTTCCCGGGAGACCCAGTACTTC.

The CDR3 coding sequence is TGTGCCAGCAGTACGGTCGTCACAGATACGCAGTATTTT. Protein sequence: CASSTVVTDTQYF. This chain uses TRBV25-1 with TRBJ2-3, with D uncertain. V shed 5 bases and J shed 2 bases, with 8 bases lying between them. The germline CDR1 and CDR2 sequences are MGHDK and SYGVNS. The CDR3 is made up of 13 amino acids.

This clone was seen a few times. The chain links TRBV7-3 to TRBJ1-1, with D hard to call. Trimming took 5 bases from V and 2 from J, leaving 15 bases between them. The germline V gene has CDR1 SGHTA and CDR2 FQGTGA. CDR3 length: 15 amino acids. The CDR3 loop is CASSLMGIGNTEAFF. The CDR3 DNA reads as TGTGCCAGCAGCCTTATGGGTATTGGTAACACTGAAGCTTTCTTT.

The J gene is TRBJ1-2, the V gene TRBV13; D unclear. The germline CDR1 and CDR2 sequences are PRHDT and FYEKMQ (reference sequence). The V gene lost 2 bases and the J gene lost 3 bases, with 10 bases spanning the gap. The CDR3 is made up of 14 amino acids. The CDR3 bases are TGTGCCAGCAGCTTACTAAACACGGACTATGGCTACACCTTC. Translation: CASSLLNTDYGYTF.

This clone was seen only a few times. The V and J genes are TRBV7-3 and TRBJ2-1, with D possibly TRBD1 on 5 matching bases. The CDR3 has 13 residues. Germline CDR1 SGHTA, CDR2 FQGTGA. The V gene lost 3 bases and the J gene lost 8 bases, with 11 bases spanning the gap. The CDR3 DNA sequence: TGTGCCAGCAGCTTCGTAGGGGTTGATGAGCAGTTCTTC. Protein product: CASSFVGVDEQFF.

This clone has just a few counts. V gene TRBV29-1 combines with J gene TRBJ2-3; TRBD1 matches 8 bases. Germline loops: CDR1 SQVTM, CDR2 ANQGSEA. With 4 bases clipped from V and 6 bases from J, the junction kept 9 bases outside the gene matches. The CDR3 is 14 amino acids. The DNA of the CDR3 is TGCAGCGTTGGGGGACAGGTCTACGGGGATACGCAGTATTTT. Protein sequence: CSVGGQVYGDTQYF.

The chain couples TRBV4-2 to TRBJ2-3; D not certain. The germline gives CDR1 LGHNA, CDR2 YNFKEQ. V lost 2 bases and J 2 bases, leaving 14 bases between the germline ends. The CDR3 length is 16 residues. The CDR3 protein is CASSQYLQVYTDTQYF. Written as DNA, the CDR3 is TGTGCCAGCAGCCAATATCTTCAGGTATACACAGATACGCAGTATTTT.

V is TRBV29-1 and J is TRBJ1-2; 8 bases agree with TRBD1. CDR3 length: 13 residues. The J segment lost 4 bases and the V segment lost 5 bases, leaving 6 bases of the junction unmatched. Germline V lookup: CDR1 SQVTM, CDR2 ANQGSEA. The CDR3 protein is CSVPGGRTYGYTF. In nucleotides, the CDR3 is TGCAGCGTTCCAGGGGGCAGGACCTATGGCTACACCTTC.

This clone appeared once. The chain uses TRBV28 and TRBJ1-2; possible D gene TRBD1, 6 bases. The CDR3 totals 13 residues. Germline V gene lookup returns CDR1 MDHEN and CDR2 SYDVKM. Trimming stripped 3 bases from V and 7 bases from J, with 12 bases between. The CDR3 DNA follows: TGTGCCAGCAGTTTTCGGGGGGCAAGTGGCTACACCTTC. It specifies CASSFRGASGYTF.

This clone came up once. This sequence joins TRBV20-1 and TRBJ2-5; D is ambiguous. This CDR3 is built from 11 residues. Germline V lookup: CDR1 DFQATT, CDR2 SNEGSKA (reference sequence). Trimming cost V 0 bases and J 5 bases, with 4 bases left between them. The CDR3 reads CSARDVETQYF. CDR3 bases: TGCAGTGCTAGAGATGTTGAGACCCAGTACTTC.

The chain uses TRBV7-9 and TRBJ2-1; D is unclear. V dropped 4 bases and J dropped 9 bases, with 16 bases sitting between them. Germline lookup yields CDR1 SEHNR and CDR2 FQNEAQ (reference sequence). The CDR3 length is 14 residues. The CDR3 DNA sequence: TGTGCCAGCAGCTCGTGGTTAAGCATCAGTGAGCAGTTCTTC. This encodes CASSSWLSISEQFF.

CDR3 in amino acids: CASSQDRQGVQFF. As DNA, the CDR3 is TGTGCCAGCAGCCAGGATAGGCAGGGGGTGCAGTTCTTC. This chain joins TRBV7-8 and TRBJ2-1; 7 positions agree with TRBD1. This CDR3 has 13 amino acids. CDR1 and CDR2 from the germline V gene are SGHVS and FQNEAQ. With 5 bases clipped from V and 12 bases from J, the junction kept 10 bases outside the gene matches.

The chain has TRBV7-3 and TRBJ2-3; TRBD1 matches 7 bases. V lost 5 bases and J lost 10; bases outside the gene matches: 12. CDR1 SGHTA and CDR2 FQGTGA come from the germline V gene. There are 14 residues in the CDR3. For the CDR3, the DNA is TGTGCCAGCAGCCGTGATGAGGGGGCTGTATCGCAGTATTTT. It specifies CASSRDEGAVSQYF.

As DNA, the CDR3 is TGTGCCAGCAACCAGGGGGCCGAGCAGTACTTC. Its protein is CASNQGAEQYF. This sequence joins TRBV6-5 and TRBJ2-7; 8 bases are a match to TRBD1. J gave up 6 bases and V 7 bases, and 2 bases lay outside the gene matches. The CDR3 extends over 11 amino acids. Looked up from germline, CDR1 is MNHEY and CDR2 is SVGAGI.

The CDR3 coding sequence is TGCGCCAGCAGCGCGGATAGCTCCTACAATGAGCAGTTCTTC. Its protein product is CASSADSSYNEQFF. V gene TRBV5-1 combines with J gene TRBJ2-1; D unclear. V dropped 4 bases and J dropped 0 bases, with 8 bases sitting between them. This CDR3 has 14 amino acids. Germline loops: CDR1 SGHRS, CDR2 YFSETQ.

This clone was counted at least ten times. This chain connects TRBV2 to TRBJ1-1, with D unresolved. CDR3 size: 16 residues. From germline, CDR1 is SNHLY and CDR2 FYNNEI. V lost 4 bases to trimming and J lost 5 bases, with 20 bases between them. CDR3 in amino acids: CASSAWGPRGETEAFF. CDR3 in DNA: TGTGCCAGCAGTGCTTGGGGTCCCCGTGGGGAAACTGAAGCTTTCTTT.

This chain connects TRBV5-1 to TRBJ2-1, with a possible D match to TRBD2 (6 bases). Between the trimmed V and J ends, which lost 1 base and 0 bases, there was a span of 14 bases. The germline V gene encodes CDR1 SGHRS and CDR2 YFSETQ. The CDR3 spans 17 residues. The CDR3 here is CASSLPSLASSYNEQFF. The DNA of the CDR3 is TGCGCCAGCAGCTTGCCTTCACTAGCCAGCTCCTACAATGAGCAGTTCTTC.

The rearrangement links TRBV5-1 to TRBJ1-1; tentatively, D is TRBD1 (6 bases). Germline-derived CDR1 and CDR2 are SGHRS and YFSETQ. The CDR3 sequence is 16 residues long. Between the trimmed V and J ends, which lost 4 bases and 1 base, there was a span of 17 bases. The CDR3 DNA sequence: TGCGCCAGCAGCCTGGACAGAAAAATATCGAACACTGAAGCTTTCTTT. Its protein is CASSLDRKISNTEAFF.

This clone was observed a handful of times. The chain combines TRBV12-5 with TRBJ2-5, with D maybe TRBD2 (6 bases). This CDR3 comprises 16 residues. Trimming cost V 0 bases and J 0 bases, with 11 bases left between them. In germline, CDR1 is LGHNT, CDR2 FRNRAP. CDR3 in DNA: TGTGCTAGTGGTTTGGTAGCGGGCCCGTACCAAGAGACCCAGTACTTC. Its translation: CASGLVAGPYQETQYF.

The J gene is TRBJ1-1, the V gene TRBV29-1; possibly TRBD1 for D (5 bases). Germline lookup yields CDR1 SQVTM and CDR2 ANQGSEA. Trimming stripped 6 bases from V and 4 bases from J, with 9 bases between. The CDR3 length is 11 residues. This chain's CDR3 is CSVDGGTEAFF. In DNA, the CDR3 is TGCAGCGTGGACGGGGGCACTGAAGCTTTCTTT.

The CDR3, as DNA: TGTGCCAGCAGTTTTTCGACAGGGGGCGAGCAGTACTTC. This codes for CASSFSTGGEQYF. This sequence joins TRBV27 and TRBJ2-7; 9 positions agree with TRBD1. This CDR3 spans 13 amino acids. With V trimmed by 3 bases and J by 6 bases, 3 bases remained unmatched. Looked up from germline, CDR1 is MNHEY and CDR2 is SMNVEV (reference sequence).

This chain connects TRBV27 to TRBJ2-5; 7 bases are a match to TRBD1. The CDR3 sequence is 13 residues long. Trimming at V came to 6 bases and at J to 1 base, leaving 2 bases not matched to a gene. CDR1 and CDR2 (germline): MNHEY, SMNVEV (reference sequence). The CDR3 coding sequence is TGTGCCAGCAGCCGACAGGGCCAAGAGACCCAGTACTTC. Translated: CASSRQGQETQYF.